The clone carrying this T cell receptor beta chain occurred a few times. RNA transcripts provided the source from which TCR beta CDR3 regions were amplified. RT-PCR in the first round (using the HTBI primer set) targeted the TCR CDR3. TCRdb passed the multiplex PCR reads through MiXCR, listing each CDR3 protein once. This sample has hundreds of thousands of distinct CDR3 sequences; 16% occur once, and the top ten carry 3.5% to 4%. These data come from a study of T cells in Graves' hyperthyroidism and ophthalmopathy. The wider study: Peripheral blood collection took place at initial diagnosis, before any treatment.

CDR3 length equals 16 residues. CDR1 is SGHDT, CDR2 YYEEEE, per germline. The V gene lost 1 base and the J gene lost 2 bases, with 12 bases spanning the gap. Calling Graves' hyperthyroidism stable meant ophthalmopathy did not progress within 18 months. Hyperthyroidism patients were newly diagnosed, had disease duration under 2 months, and were aged 18 to 65 years. Orbital computed tomography and thyroid ultrasound, together with serum TRAb and thyroxine and clinical symptoms, were used for diagnoses. The source is a woman younger than 45 with Graves' hyperthyroidism. The sequenced sample was blood. This rearrangement joins TRBV5-6 to TRBJ2-2; no clear D gene. The CDR3 here is CASSLLGYINTGELFF. CDR3 in DNA: TGTGCCAGCAGCTTGTTGGGGTACATAAACACCGGGGAGCTGTTTTTT.